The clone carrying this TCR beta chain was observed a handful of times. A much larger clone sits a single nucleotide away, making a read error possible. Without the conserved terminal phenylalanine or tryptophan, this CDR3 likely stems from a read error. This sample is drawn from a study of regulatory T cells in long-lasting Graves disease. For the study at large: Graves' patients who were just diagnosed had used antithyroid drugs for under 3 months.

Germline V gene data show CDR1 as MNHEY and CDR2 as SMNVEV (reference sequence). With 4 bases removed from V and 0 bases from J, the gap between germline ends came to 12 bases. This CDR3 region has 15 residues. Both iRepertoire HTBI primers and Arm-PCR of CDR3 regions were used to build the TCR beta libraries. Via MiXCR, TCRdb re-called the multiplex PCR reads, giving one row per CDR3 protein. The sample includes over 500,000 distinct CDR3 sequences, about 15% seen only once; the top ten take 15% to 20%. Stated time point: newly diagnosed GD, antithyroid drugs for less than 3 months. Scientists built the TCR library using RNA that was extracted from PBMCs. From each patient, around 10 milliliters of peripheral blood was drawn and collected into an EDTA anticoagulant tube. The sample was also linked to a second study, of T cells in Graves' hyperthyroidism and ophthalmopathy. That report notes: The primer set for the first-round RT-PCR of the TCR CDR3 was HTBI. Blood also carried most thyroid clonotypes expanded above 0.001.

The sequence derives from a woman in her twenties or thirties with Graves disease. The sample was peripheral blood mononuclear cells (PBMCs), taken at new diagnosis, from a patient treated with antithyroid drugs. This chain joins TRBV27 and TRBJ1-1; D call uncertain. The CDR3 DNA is TGTGCCAGCAGTTCTCCTGGCGGAGTGAACACTGAAGCTTTCCTT. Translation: CASSSPGGVNTEAFL.